This T cell receptor beta chain was documented in a study of blood T cell repertoires in COVID-19. Overall study context: Donors in the United States, Italy and Spain gave samples during acute or convalescent COVID-19. Nucleic acid was either cDNA or gDNA, and it came from T cells, B-cell-depleted T cells, or PBMCs.

The CDR3 is 14 amino acids. J lost 3 bases, V lost 5 bases, and 2 bases had no gene match. In germline, CDR1 is LNHDA, CDR2 SQIVND (reference sequence). This clone showed up many times. Original processing notes: Counts of nucleated cells, estimated from reference gene primer amplification, were obtained. Using immunoSEQ multiplex PCR, the repertoire was profiled, and TCRdb retains in-frame clones only, with some absent. The V and J calls and clone size come from that table; D and trimming were worked out from the DNA. The data contain under 300,000 clones, roughly 84% of them seen just once; the ten biggest clones take up 1.5%.

The sample comprised peripheral blood. This TCR was recovered from a woman in her thirties or forties who had recovered from COVID-19. The V call is TRBV19, the J call TRBJ1-5; 9 nucleotides agree with TRBD1. CDR3 loop: CASSGTGNNQPQHF. The CDR3 DNA sequence: TGTGCCAGTAGTGGGACAGGGAACAATCAGCCCCAGCATTTT.